These T cell receptor beta chains were read from a single sample in a study of shared clonotypes between healthy human individuals. This table comes from immunoSEQ multiplex PCR, and its TCRdb copy is limited to in-frame clones, with some not included. Counted here are 450,000 to 500,000 clones, about three quarters occurring once; the ten biggest clones make up 10% to 15%. Sequenced: PBMCs. Receptors were obtained from a woman in her thirties or forties in good health. Some clones in this sample may be carry-over from other donors' samples. Both conserved end residues are trimmed from each CDR3.

J gene,V gene,CDR3 protein
TRBJ1-5,TRBV7-2,ASSLAAGPSQPQH
TRBJ2-7,TRBV30,AWSVRESRYY
TRBJ2-3,TRBV5-4,ASSLSSGRQDTQY
TRBJ2-3,TRBV10-3,AISEGDTQY
TRBJ1-2,TRBV19,ASSIGSAFYGYT
-,TRBV5-8,ASSLRGVSYEQY
TRBJ1-4,TRBV9,ASSVGGADEKLF
TRBJ2-5,TRBV19,ASSSRDRETQY
TRBJ2-5,TRBV5-1,ASKTSGTLETQY
TRBJ2-3,TRBV6-1,ASSESGGFSTSTDTQY
TRBJ2-1,TRBV19,ASSPYRSGTSGSSYNEQF
TRBJ1-3,TRBV7-3,ASSLNGPGTGNTIY
TRBJ1-4,TRBV5-1,ASSLGTRRANEKLF
TRBJ2-7,TRBV4-2,ASSHVGVTTPYEQY
TRBJ2-1,TRBV29-1,SVEDLGTSFSSYNEQF
TRBJ2-1,TRBV5-4,ASRKGTSAYNEQF
TRBJ1-2,TRBV12-5,ASGLVVGLMEGPPYGYT
TRBJ1-1,TRBV19,ASSTTRNTEAF
TRBJ2-7,TRBV28,ASSLPGLLNEQY
TRBJ2-1,TRBV7-8,VSGGTSGPVSYNEQF
TRBJ2-3,TRBV5-1,ASSSASGRPTDTQY
TRBJ2-7,TRBV2,ASRLGLAGIYEQY
TRBJ1-5,TRBV6-6,ASGPTGFSNQPQH
TRBJ2-1,TRBV7-3,ASSMTSGGNEQF
TRBJ2-7,TRBV9,ASSPRESSTRRYEQY
TRBJ2-5,TRBV6-5,ASSYGGSNQETQY
TRBJ2-5,TRBV6-1,ASSERASLGKETQY
TRBJ2-7,TRBV5-1,ASSSMTLGEQY
TRBJ2-7,TRBV28,ASRGMWAYEQY
TRBJ1-1,TRBV7-2,ASSLWGTLEAF
TRBJ1-1,TRBV30,AWRAWGGNTEAF
TRBJ2-5,TRBV21-1,ASSKRHLRGTQY
TRBJ2-7,TRBV7-9,ASSRGFSYEQY
TRBJ2-7,TRBV5-8,ASRRRDSSYEQY
TRBJ2-1,TRBV9,ASSVAATEHHNEQF
TRBJ2-1,TRBV6-5,ASSPSGLVYNEQF
TRBJ2-7,TRBV5-6,ASSLTGGGYEQY
TRBJ1-3,TRBV5-6,ASSLFGGRSGNTIY
TRBJ1-1,TRBV5-1,ASRPGTVFTEAF
TRBJ1-2,TRBV2,ATLTGNPGYT
TRBJ1-2,TRBV27,ASRTGSSNYGYT
TRBJ2-1,TRBV7-2,ASSPHGVQDNEQF
TRBJ1-5,TRBV19,ASSMGHINQPQH
TRBJ2-3,TRBV4-1,ASSRGADTQY
TRBJ2-7,TRBV6-5,ASSYPDLRGEQY
TRBJ2-5,TRBV7-8,ASSVLAGVRETQY
TRBJ2-7,TRBV6-5,ASSYGQGSYEQY
TRBJ2-1,TRBV5-1,ASSLSGTVGGEQF